These T cell receptor beta chains were read from a single sample in a study of shared T cell receptors in the human thymus. Only in-frame clones appear in the TCRdb table, and some are missing; sequencing was by immunoSEQ multiplex PCR. This table holds hundreds of thousands of clones, roughly 94% found once. Specimen: thymocytes. These receptors were collected from a human donor. CDR3s include the opening cysteine and the closing phenylalanine or tryptophan. A D gene is named only where the DNA matches it firmly. Size values are once, few and many counts, or a class for expanded clones, and some rows have none.

abundance	v_gene	d_gene	j_gene	CDR3aa	CDR3nt
.	TRBV5-1	TRBD1	TRBJ2-1	CASSLGPGQGPLGGSYNEQFF	TGCGCCAGCAGCTTGGGCCCGGGACAGGGTCCGTTGGGGGGCTCCTACAATGAGCAGTTCTTC
.	TRBV4-3	.	TRBJ2-1	CASSQGAGRNEQFF	TGCGCCAGCAGCCAAGGTGCAGGGAGGAATGAGCAGTTCTTC
once	TRBV19	TRBD2	TRBJ2-1	CASSSGTSSSDEQFF	TGTGCCAGTAGTTCAGGGACTAGCTCCAGTGATGAGCAGTTCTTC
.	TRBV30	.	TRBJ1-3	CAWSLGPRNTIYF	TGTGCCTGGAGTCTTGGCCCTCGAAACACCATATATTTT
once	TRBV5-4	TRBD2	TRBJ2-1	CASSLNSGRTSYNEQFF	TGTGCCAGCAGCTTGAATAGCGGGCGTACCAGCTACAATGAGCAGTTCTTC
.	TRBV7-2	TRBD2	TRBJ2-5	CASSLVRGGETQYF	TGTGCCAGCAGCTTAGTCCGGGGGGGCGAGACCCAGTACTTC
.	TRBV5-4	TRBD2	TRBJ2-7	CASSLEESGRGTYEQYF	TGTGCCAGCAGCTTGGAGGAAAGCGGGAGAGGAACCTACGAGCAGTACTTC
.	TRBV19	TRBD1	TRBJ2-1	CASSTVQGRTYNEQFF	TGTGCCAGTAGTACGGTACAGGGGCGGACCTACAATGAGCAGTTCTTC
.	TRBV7-9	.	TRBJ2-7	CASCTGPGLAYEQYF	TGTGCCAGCTGCACGGGTCCGGGATTGGCCTACGAGCAGTACTTC
.	TRBV7-2	.	TRBJ2-1	CASSFERSSYNEQFF	TGTGCCAGCAGCTTTGAGCGGAGCTCCTACAATGAGCAGTTCTTC
.	TRBV5-4	TRBD2	TRBJ2-1	CATLAGRGNEQFF	TGTGCCACACTAGCGGGAAGAGGCAATGAGCAGTTCTTC
.	TRBV18	.	TRBJ1-3	CASSLRDGSSGNTIYF	TGTGCCAGCTCACTCCGGGACGGTAGCTCTGGAAACACCATATATTTT
.	TRBV4-1	TRBD2	TRBJ2-3	CASSQAYPRLAGVGDTQYF	TGCGCCAGCAGCCAAGCTTACCCCCGACTAGCGGGAGTGGGAGATACGCAGTATTTT
.	TRBV30	.	TRBJ1-3	CAWSVEAARSGNTIYF	TGTGCCTGGAGTGTAGAGGCAGCTCGCTCTGGAAACACCATATATTTT
.	TRBV7-2	.	TRBJ2-5	CASSLRGEQETQYF	TGTGCCAGCAGCCTACGAGGGGAGCAAGAGACCCAGTACTTC
.	TRBV4-3	TRBD1	TRBJ1-1	CASSPTGSQGAPGGTEAFF	TGCGCCAGCAGCCCAACGGGTTCACAGGGGGCTCCCGGTGGAACTGAAGCTTTCTTT
.	TRBV7-2	TRBD2	TRBJ2-4	CASSPHVAGDLDIQYF	TGTGCCAGCAGCCCTCATGTGGCGGGAGATTTGGACATTCAGTACTTC
once	TRBV28	TRBD1	TRBJ2-1	CASLSTGAVANEQFF	TGTGCCAGCCTTAGCACAGGGGCCGTGGCCAATGAGCAGTTCTTC
.	TRBV19	.	TRBJ2-1	CASSVPHRDTLGSYNEQFF	TGTGCCAGTAGTGTCCCTCACCGCGACACGCTCGGTTCATACAATGAGCAGTTCTTC
.	TRBV29-1	TRBD1	TRBJ2-1	CSVDKGQASSYNEQFF	TGCAGCGTTGATAAAGGACAGGCGAGCTCCTACAATGAGCAGTTCTTC
.	TRBV7-9	TRBD2	TRBJ2-1	CASSLRATSGKYYNEQFF	TGTGCCAGCAGCTTAAGGGCGACTAGCGGGAAGTACTACAATGAGCAGTTCTTC
.	TRBV4-2	TRBD2	TRBJ2-1	CASSQDVGGAPYNEQFF	TGTGCCAGCAGCCAAGATGTCGGGGGGGCCCCCTACAATGAGCAGTTCTTC
once	TRBV14	.	TRBJ2-3	CASSQLIREDTQYF	TGTGCCAGCAGCCAATTAATAAGGGAGGATACGCAGTATTTT
.	TRBV14	.	TRBJ1-2	CASSHDSALPNYGYTF	TGTGCCAGCAGCCACGACTCGGCGCTCCCTAACTATGGCTACACCTTC
.	TRBV7-2	TRBD1	TRBJ1-3	CASSPGGLSSSGNTIYF	TGTGCCAGCAGCCCAGGGGGACTGTCAAGCTCTGGAAACACCATATATTTT
few	TRBV21-1	.	TRBJ1-1	CASSPQGVDEAFF	TGTGCCAGCAGCCCCCAGGGTGTGGATGAAGCTTTCTTT
.	TRBV14	TRBD1	TRBJ2-7	CASSQYRGPSYEQYF	TGTGCCAGCAGCCAGTACAGGGGACCCTCCTACGAGCAGTACTTC
.	TRBV27	.	TRBJ2-1	CATYPRGPPSSLHNEQFF	TGTGCCACCTACCCGCGGGGCCCACCATCGAGTCTCCACAATGAGCAGTTCTTC
.	TRBV2	.	TRBJ1-1	CASSEWGPRVF	TGTGCCAGCAGTGAATGGGGCCCTCGTGTCTTT